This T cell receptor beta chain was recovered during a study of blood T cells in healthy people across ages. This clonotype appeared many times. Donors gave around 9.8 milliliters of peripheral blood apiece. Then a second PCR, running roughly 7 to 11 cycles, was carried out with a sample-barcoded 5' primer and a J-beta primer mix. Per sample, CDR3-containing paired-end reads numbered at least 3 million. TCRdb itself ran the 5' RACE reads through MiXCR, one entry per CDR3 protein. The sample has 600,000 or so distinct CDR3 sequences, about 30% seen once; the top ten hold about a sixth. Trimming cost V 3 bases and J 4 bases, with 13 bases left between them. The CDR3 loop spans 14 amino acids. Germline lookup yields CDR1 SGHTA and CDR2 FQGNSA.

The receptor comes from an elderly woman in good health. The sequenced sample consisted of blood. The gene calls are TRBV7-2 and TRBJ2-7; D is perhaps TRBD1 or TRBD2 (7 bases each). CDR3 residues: CASSFTRGGYEQYF. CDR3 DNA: TGTGCCAGCAGCTTTACCAGGGGGGGTTACGAGCAGTACTTC.